The source of this TCR beta chain is a study of lymphopenia after photon versus proton radiotherapy. The assay was immunoSEQ multiplex PCR, and TCRdb's table has in-frame clones only and misses some. The data hold 40,000 to 45,000 clones, with just over 85% observed a single time. The CDR3 is 17 residues long. V lost 0 bases and J 4 bases, leaving 19 bases between the germline ends. Germline CDR1 SGHRS, CDR2 YFSETQ. The sequencing used peripheral blood, collected from a patient treated with proton-based radiotherapy. The clonotype comes from a woman in her sixties or seventies with pancreatic cancer. Some clones in this sample may be carry-over from other donors' samples. This chain uses TRBV5-1 with TRBJ1-2; D possibly corresponds to TRBD1 (5 bases). The CDR3 bases are TGCGCCAGCAGCTTGGTGGGCGGCGGGGGAATTTCCTATGGCTACACCTTC. Residues: CASSLVGGGGISYGYTF.